The 12 T cell receptor beta chains listed next were all sequenced from one sample in a study of T cell responses to AZD1222 COVID-19 vaccine. The assay was immunoSEQ multiplex PCR, and TCRdb's table has in-frame clones only and misses some. The table has 120,000 to 150,000 clones, 75% to 95% seen once. Sequenced here: peripheral blood, sampled on day 0 of AZD1222 vaccination. Receptor source: an adult in good health.

The DNA of the CDR3 is TGCGCCAGCAGCTTCAACAGGGGGCAGGAGCAGTACTTC. It specifies CASSFNRGQEQYF. The chain couples TRBV5-1 to TRBJ2-7; 9 nucleotides align to TRBD1. Unmatched junction bases numbered 4, after V lost 2 bases and J lost 7 bases. The CDR3 has 13 residues. Germline V lookup: CDR1 SGHRS, CDR2 YFSETQ.

This chain connects TRBV3-1 (or the pseudogene TRBV3-2) to TRBJ2-7; 10 nucleotides line up with TRBD1. CDR1 LGHDT and CDR2 YNNKEL come from the germline V gene (reference sequence). V was pared by 6 bases and J by 0 bases, with 8 bases of the junction left unmatched. This CDR3 contains 16 residues. The chain's CDR3 is CASSPTGGGISYEQYF. The CDR3, as DNA: TGTGCCAGCAGTCCGACAGGGGGCGGAATCTCCTACGAGCAGTACTTC.

V gene TRBV4-1 combines with J gene TRBJ2-5; 7 positions match TRBD1. The germline V gene has CDR1 MGHRA and CDR2 YSYEKL. J gave up 4 bases and V 5 bases, and 7 bases lay outside the gene matches. This CDR3 spans 14 amino acids. This CDR3 reads CASSKATGRETQYF. CDR3 sequence (DNA): TGCGCCAGCAGCAAGGCGACAGGGCGAGAGACCCAGTACTTC.

The rearrangement uses TRBV7-8 and TRBJ2-7, with D perhaps TRBD1 (5 bases). V lost 7 bases and J lost 5, with 21 bases in between. CDR3 length equals 15 residues. Germline CDR1 and CDR2: SGHVS and FQNEAQ. CDR3 in amino acids: CASNYRAGPFHEQYF. The CDR3 nucleotides are TGTGCCAGCAACTACCGGGCAGGGCCCTTCCACGAGCAGTACTTC.

This chain joins TRBV2 and TRBJ1-3; no firm D call. CDR3 size: 13 residues. With 3 bases removed from V and 7 bases from J, the gap between germline ends came to 10 bases. Germline V lookup: CDR1 SNHLY, CDR2 FYNNEI. Here the CDR3 DNA reads TGTGCCAGCAGTGACAGCGGCGCTAACACCATATATTTT. Its translation: CASSDSGANTIYF.

V gene TRBV5-6 combines with J gene TRBJ1-1, with D unresolved. Per germline, CDR1 SGHDT and CDR2 YYEEEE. Trimming shortened V by 4 bases and J by 9 bases, and 7 bases separated the two germline ends. This CDR3 comprises 10 residues. The CDR3 bases are TGTGCCAGCAGCCACGCTCAAGCTTTCTTT. This codes for CASSHAQAFF.

The V gene is TRBV4-1, the J gene TRBJ2-1, with D perhaps matching TRBD2 (6 bases). In germline, CDR1 is MGHRA, CDR2 YSYEKL. Between the trimmed V and J ends, which lost 0 bases and 2 bases, there was a span of 14 bases. This CDR3 has 17 amino acids. The CDR3 region is CASSQDRSRRAYNEQFF. For the CDR3, the DNA is TGCGCCAGCAGCCAAGATAGATCCAGGAGGGCCTACAATGAGCAGTTCTTC.

The V gene is TRBV11-2, the J gene TRBJ2-3; D unresolved. Germline V gene lookup returns CDR1 SGHAT and CDR2 FQNNGV. V was pared by 5 bases and J by 3 bases, with 15 bases between. This CDR3 region has 15 residues. The CDR3 coding sequence is TGTGCCAGCAGCCACATATTCGGTGAGACAGATACGCAGTATTTT. Translation: CASSHIFGETDTQYF.

The chain carries TRBV11-2 and TRBJ2-3; 13 bases are shared with TRBD2. This CDR3 has 16 residues. The trim removed 5 bases at V and 3 bases at J, leaving 5 bases unmatched. CDR1 and CDR2 (germline): SGHAT, FQNNGV. DNA for the CDR3: TGTGCCAGCAGCCCGACTAGCGGGGGGAATACAGATACGCAGTATTTT. It specifies CASSPTSGGNTDTQYF.

J is TRBJ1-1 and V is TRBV12-5; D not resolved. There are 13 residues in the CDR3. CDR1 is LGHNT and CDR2 is FRNRAP in the germline V gene. Trimming left V 6 bases short and J 0 bases short, with 8 bases between. CDR3 in DNA: TGTGCTAGTGGCCCGACGATGAACACTGAAGCTTTCTTT. Its translation: CASGPTMNTEAFF.

The chain has TRBV20-1 and TRBJ2-1; D remains ambiguous. V lost 2 bases and J lost 6, with 5 bases in between. Looked up from germline, CDR1 is DFQATT and CDR2 is SNEGSKA (reference sequence). CDR3 length: 11 residues. The CDR3 here is CSARRVNEQFF. CDR3 nucleotides: TGCAGTGCTAGACGGGTCAATGAGCAGTTCTTC.

V and J are TRBV28 and TRBJ2-1, with TRBD2 matching over 10 bases. The germline gives CDR1 MDHEN, CDR2 SYDVKM. The CDR3 sequence is 16 residues long. V lost 3 bases to trimming and J lost 8 bases; unmatched junction nucleotides: 10. CDR3 nucleotides: TGTGCCAGCAGTTTGCGAAAAGCGGGGGGGCTCGATGAGCAGTTCTTC. Its protein is CASSLRKAGGLDEQFF.